The rows below give T cell receptor beta chains drawn from one sample of a study of Graves' ophthalmopathy and Graves' hyperthyroidism. TCRdb re-analysed the multiplex PCR reads in MiXCR, keeping a single row per CDR3 protein. The sample yields about half a million distinct CDR3 sequences, 13% to 15% seen once. Sequencing used blood. These receptor sequences come from a woman in her 30s with Graves' ophthalmopathy. Each CDR3 is given with its conserved first and last residue. A D gene is named only where the DNA matches it firmly. Rows give clone size only sometimes, using once, few, many, or a class for an expanded clone.

v_call,d_call,cdr3_length,j_call,clone_size,cdr3_aa,cdr3_nt
TRBV28,TRBD2,13,TRBJ2-5,many,CASRIGTSGTQYF,TGTGCCAGCAGAATTGGGACTAGCGGGACCCAGTACTTC
TRBV30,.,15,TRBJ1-5,few,CAWDLGGGWNQPQHF,TGTGCCTGGGATTTGGGGGGGGGCTGGAATCAGCCCCAGCATTTT
TRBV11-2,.,16,TRBJ1-1,few,CASTPMGEGLNTEAFF,TGTGCCAGCACCCCGATGGGGGAGGGATTGAACACTGAAGCTTTCTTT
TRBV7-2,.,14,TRBJ2-7,few,CASSFQGPIHEQYF,TGTGCCAGCAGCTTTCAGGGACCTATCCACGAGCAGTACTTC
TRBV6-1,.,12,TRBJ1-2,many,CASTLDTYGYTF,TGTGCCAGCACCCTTGACACCTATGGCTACACCTTC
TRBV12-3/TRBV12-4,.,15,TRBJ1-1,many,CASSYRDTQNTEAFF,TGTGCCAGCAGTTACCGAGACACCCAGAACACTGAAGCTTTCTTT
TRBV6-1,.,15,TRBJ2-5,few,CASSRTYGQGETKYF,TGTGCCAGCAGCCGAACGTACGGCCAGGGAGAGACCAAGTACTTC
TRBV3-1,.,12,TRBJ2-7,few,CASSQGLSLRYF,TGTGCCAGCAGCCAAGGTTTAAGCTTGCGGTACTTC
TRBV18,.,16,TRBJ2-2,.,CASSPPGTGRTGELFF,TGTGCCAGCTCACCTCCCGGAACAGGTCGCACCGGGGAGCTGTTTTTT
TRBV24-1,TRBD1,16,TRBJ2-2,.,CATSDVRGGCTWELFF,TGTGCCACCAGTGATGTGAGAGGGGGCTGCACCTGGGAGCTGTTTTTT
TRBV27,.,13,TRBJ2-7,.,CANSPLGRSEQYF,TGTGCCAACAGTCCTCTGGGCCGGAGCGAGCAGTACTTC
TRBV28,.,15,TRBJ2-7,many,CASSTDSQTSYEQYF,TGTGCCAGCAGTACGGACAGCCAGACCTCCTACGAGCAGTACTTC
TRBV7-2,.,13,TRBJ1-2,many,CASSLQRVYGYTF,TGTGCCAGCAGCCTACAGCGGGTCTATGGCTACACCTTC
TRBV12-5,.,15,TRBJ1-5,many,CASGALENSNQPQHF,TGTGCTAGTGGTGCCCTAGAGAATAGCAATCAGCCCCAGCATTTT
TRBV12-3/TRBV12-4,TRBD2,15,TRBJ2-5,many,CASSLSSGTQETQYF,TGTGCCAGCAGTTTGTCTAGCGGGACGCAAGAGACCCAGTACTTC
TRBV6-1,.,15,TRBJ2-2,many,CASSGRDRRPGELFF,TGTGCCAGCAGTGGCCGGGACCGTCGGCCCGGGGAGCTGTTTTTT
TRBV3-1,TRBD1,14,TRBJ2-5,many,CASSQGQGEETQYF,TGTGCCAGCAGCCAGGGACAGGGGGAAGAGACCCAGTACTTC
TRBV30,.,13,TRBJ1-5,.,CAWSVNRYQPQHF,TGTGCCTGGAGTGTAAACCGCTATCAGCCCCAGCATTTT
TRBV5-1,TRBD2,17,TRBJ2-5,many,CASSLHGLAGGGETQYF,TGCGCCAGCAGCTTGCACGGCCTAGCGGGGGGCGGTGAGACCCAGTACTTC
TRBV12-3/TRBV12-4,.,15,TRBJ2-2,many,CASRPGQSNTGELFF,TGTGCCAGCAGGCCCGGCCAGAGCAACACCGGGGAGCTGTTTTTT
TRBV27,.,12,TRBJ2-7,many,CASKRGGYEQYF,TGTGCCAGCAAAAGAGGGGGATACGAGCAGTACTTC
TRBV19,.,14,TRBJ2-7,many,CASSRREDSYEQYF,TGTGCCAGTAGTAGGAGGGAGGACTCCTACGAGCAGTACTTC
TRBV5-1,.,16,TRBJ1-1,.,CGSSFSHTGIDTEAFF,TGCGGCAGCAGCTTTTCACACACAGGGATTGACACTGAAGCTTTCTTT
TRBV7-2,TRBD1,16,TRBJ2-7,many,CASSAIKDRPTYEQYF,TGTGCCAGCAGCGCAATAAAGGACAGGCCGACCTACGAGCAGTACTTC
TRBV28,.,14,TRBJ2-7,many,CASTERGTSYEQYF,TGTGCCAGCACTGAAAGGGGCACCTCCTACGAGCAGTACTTC
TRBV12-3/TRBV12-4,TRBD2,16,TRBJ2-2,many,CASSSGTSGKTGELFF,TGTGCCAGCAGTTCCGGGACTAGCGGGAAAACCGGGGAGCTGTTTTTT
TRBV12-3/TRBV12-4,TRBD1,12,TRBJ1-2,.,CASSTGVNGYTF,TGTGCCAGCAGTACAGGGGTTAATGGCTACACCTTC
TRBV28,TRBD2,12,TRBJ2-5,many,CASRRGGETQYF,TGTGCCAGCAGGCGGGGGGGAGAGACCCAGTACTTC
TRBV6-1,.,18,TRBJ2-5,few,CASSPYSRRSRNQETQYF,TGTGCCAGCAGTCCCTATTCACGGCGATCTAGGAATCAAGAGACCCAGTACTTC
TRBV5-1,.,15,TRBJ2-3,many,CASTRLDVRTDTQYF,TGCGCCAGCACGAGGTTGGACGTCCGGACAGATACGCAGTATTTT
TRBV7-2,.,15,TRBJ2-7,few,CASSRRGAALYVQYF,TGTGCCAGCAGCCGGAGGGGGGCAGCTCTCTACGTGCAGTACTTC
TRBV11-2,.,14,TRBJ1-3,.,CASATGPIGNTIYF,TGTGCCAGCGCGACAGGCCCCATTGGAAACACCATATATTTT
TRBV29-1,.,14,TRBJ2-1,.,CSVEGGLRFHEQFF,TGCAGCGTTGAAGGGGGGTTACGTTTTCATGAGCAGTTCTTC
TRBV15,.,13,TRBJ1-5,many,CATGGYSNQPQHF,TGTGCCACCGGGGGGTATAGCAATCAGCCCCAGCATTTT
TRBV6-4,.,13,TRBJ1-2,many,CASSGRGAPGYTF,TGTGCCAGCAGTGGTCGGGGGGCGCCGGGCTACACCTTC
TRBV19,.,18,TRBJ1-2,.,CASSTSPMARATNYGYTF,TGTGCCAGTAGTACAAGCCCTATGGCCAGGGCGACCAACTATGGCTACACCTTC
TRBV6-1,.,13,TRBJ2-7,many,CASSEAGFYEQYF,TGTGCCAGCAGTGAAGCAGGATTTTACGAGCAGTACTTC
TRBV6-1,TRBD1,15,TRBJ1-5,many,CASIRTGDSNQPQHF,TGTGCCAGCATTCGGACAGGGGATAGCAATCAGCCCCAGCATTTT
TRBV7-9,TRBD2,16,TRBJ2-5,many,CASSARLAEGKETQYF,TGTGCCAGCAGCGCGCGACTAGCGGAAGGGAAAGAGACCCAGTACTTC
TRBV29-1,.,15,TRBJ2-7,many,CSVPKGAGESSEQYF,TGCAGCGTACCTAAGGGGGCGGGAGAAAGTTCCGAGCAGTACTTC
TRBV6-1,TRBD1,13,TRBJ1-1,.,CASPTGSDSEAFF,TGTGCCAGCCCGACAGGGTCGGACTCTGAAGCTTTCTTT
TRBV28,.,12,TRBJ1-6,many,CASSLPRRPLHF,TGTGCCAGCAGTTTACCTCGTCGGCCCCTCCACTTT
TRBV12-3/TRBV12-4,TRBD2,16,TRBJ2-2,many,CASRLAGGLNTGELFF,TGTGCCAGCAGGCTGGCGGGGGGGCTGAACACCGGGGAGCTGTTTTTT
TRBV5-1,.,14,TRBJ2-5,many,CASSLAYYKETQYF,TGCGCCAGCAGCTTGGCCTACTACAAAGAGACCCAGTACTTC
TRBV12-3/TRBV12-4,.,13,TRBJ1-5,many,CASRFTEGQPQHF,TGTGCCAGCAGATTCACTGAGGGGCAGCCCCAGCATTTT
TRBV19,TRBD1,13,TRBJ2-7,many,CASSITGGAEQYF,TGTGCCAGTAGTATAACAGGGGGCGCCGAGCAGTACTTC
TRBV28,.,17,TRBJ1-1,many,CASSFALDWEWNTEAFF,TGTGCCAGCAGTTTCGCCCTAGACTGGGAATGGAACACTGAAGCTTTCTTT
TRBV3-1,.,12,TRBJ1-5,many,CASSQEAGPQHF,TGTGCCAGCAGCCAAGAGGCGGGGCCCCAGCATTTT
TRBV7-9,.,14,TRBJ2-5,many,CASSLATGMETQYF,TGTGCCAGCAGCTTAGCGACGGGTATGGAGACCCAGTACTTC
TRBV20-1,.,15,TRBJ2-5,many,CSASSPGGLQETQYF,TGCAGTGCTAGTAGTCCAGGGGGGCTCCAAGAGACCCAGTACTTC